These 25 T cell receptor beta chains originate from one sample sequenced in a study of molecular identifiers for immune sequencing clone quantification. TCRdb processed the PCR reads anew with MiXCR; each CDR3 protein has one entry. The sample has over 85,000 distinct CDR3 sequences, roughly a fifth seen once; the top ten hold about 0.95%. Specimen: naive CD8+ T cells from blood, with Jurkat cell RNA spiked in. The subset here: FACS-sorted CD8+CD4-CCR7+CD45RA+ naive T cells. These receptors were obtained from a human donor in good health. Some libraries in this study had Jurkat cell RNA spiked in.

Details on this clonotype: A much more abundant neighbour one base away suggests this may be a read error. This chain links TRBV9 with TRBJ2-3; D gene unclear. The CDR3 totals 11 residues. The germline gives CDR1 SGDLS, CDR2 YYNGEE. CDR3 sequence: CAGSPTDTQYF. In DNA, the CDR3 is TGTGCCGGCAGCCCAACAGATACGCAGTATTTT. The variable domain in full, with the rest retrieved from reference TRBV9 and TRBJ2-3, is DSGVTQTPKHLITATGQRVTLRCSPRSGDLSVYWYQQSLDQGLQFLIQYYNGEERAKGNILERFSAQQFPDLHSELNLSSLELGDSALYFCAGSPTDTQYFGPGTRLTVL.

The table lists this clonotype with many counts. The chain carries TRBV9 and TRBJ2-2; 8 positions match TRBD2. Germline values: CDR1 SGDLS, CDR2 YYNGEE. V was pared by 3 bases and J by 7 bases, with 8 bases of the junction left unmatched. This CDR3 is 15 amino acids long. The CDR3 sequence is CASSEPGGRIGELFF. CDR3 coding DNA: TGTGCCAGCAGCGAACCGGGGGGGAGAATCGGGGAGCTGTTTTTT. The full variable domain, its missing parts supplied by reference TRBV9 and TRBJ2-2, is DSGVTQTPKHLITATGQRVTLRCSPRSGDLSVYWYQQSLDQGLQFLIQYYNGEERAKGNILERFSAQQFPDLHSELNLSSLELGDSALYFCASSEPGGRIGELFFGEGSRLTVL.

This clonotype was observed many times. The chain carries TRBV5-6 and TRBJ2-3; no firm D call. With 0 bases removed from V and 0 bases from J, the gap between germline ends came to 11 bases. Germline values: CDR1 SGHDT, CDR2 YYEEEE. The CDR3 contains 16 residues. This chain's CDR3 is CASSLGAGPSTDTQYF. In nucleotides, the CDR3 is TGTGCCAGCAGCTTGGGCGCAGGACCTAGCACAGATACGCAGTATTTT.

This clonotype was found many times. V gene TRBV6-1 combines with J gene TRBJ2-7; possible D gene TRBD2, 5 bases. Germline CDR1 and CDR2: MNHNS and SASEGT. The CDR3 has 15 amino acids. Trimming stripped 8 bases from V and 2 bases from J, with 19 bases between. The CDR3 reads CASSDWRPGPYEQYF. For the CDR3, the DNA is TGTGCCAGCTCGGACTGGAGGCCCGGCCCCTACGAGCAGTACTTC.

Many counts were recorded for this clonotype. V usage is TRBV14 and J usage is TRBJ2-4, with 8 bases matching TRBD1. Germline lookup yields CDR1 SGHDN and CDR2 FVKESK. The CDR3 runs 15 residues. V shed 0 bases, J shed 5 bases, and the junction held 3 bases outside the gene matches. The CDR3, as DNA: TGTGCCAGCAGCCAAGACGGACAGGGCGAAAACATTCAGTACTTC. Translating it yields CASSQDGQGENIQYF.

This clonotype appeared many times. The chain recombines TRBV25-1 with TRBJ2-6; D gene uncertain. Trimming cost V 4 bases and J 0 bases, with 7 bases left between them. Germline loops: CDR1 MGHDK, CDR2 SYGVNS. CDR3 length equals 15 residues. The CDR3 DNA reads TGTGCCAGCAGTGCAGTTTACTCTGGGGCCAACGTCCTGACTTTC. It yields the protein CASSAVYSGANVLTF. Drawing the rest from reference TRBV25-1 and TRBJ2-6, the complete variable domain is EADIYQTPRYLVIGTGKKITLECSQTMGHDKMYWYQQDPGMELHLIHYSYGVNSTEKGDLSSESTVSRIRTEHFPLTLESARPSHTSQYLCASSAVYSGANVLTFGAGSRLTVL.

This clonotype was counted ten times or more. The chain has TRBV7-6 and TRBJ2-5; D remains unclear. Germline CDR1 SGHVS, CDR2 FNYEAQ. The CDR3 contains 12 residues. The V end lost 5 bases, the J end lost 1 base, and 5 bases lay between the germline ends. The CDR3 DNA follows: TGTGCCAGCAGCCTTCTCCAAGAGACCCAGTACTTC. This sequence encodes CASSLLQETQYF.

At least ten counts were recorded for this clonotype. The chain joins TRBV7-6 to TRBJ2-7; 7 bases fit TRBD1. The V gene's germline CDR1 is SGHVS and CDR2 FNYEAQ. V was clipped by 5 bases and J by 4 bases; unmatched bases: 2. The CDR3 has 12 amino acids. CDR3 sequence: CASSDRAYEQYF. CDR3 nucleotide sequence: TGTGCCAGCAGCGACAGGGCTTACGAGCAGTACTTC.

The chain uses TRBV18 and TRBJ1-5; D perhaps matches TRBD1 (5 bases). The CDR3 is made up of 16 amino acids. The germline V gene encodes CDR1 KGHSH and CDR2 LQKENI. V lost 1 base and J lost 3, with 13 bases in between. The CDR3 DNA sequence: TGTGCCAGCTCACCACTGGAAAGGGGCCCCAATCAGCCCCAGCATTTT. It translates to CASSPLERGPNQPQHF. Full variable domain (remainder filled in from reference TRBV18 and TRBJ1-5): NAGVMQNPRHLVRRRGQEARLRCSPMKGHSHVYWYRQLPEEGLKFMVYLQKENIIDESGMPKERFSAEFPKEGPSILRIQQVVRGDSAAYFCASSPLERGPNQPQHFGDGTRLSIL.

The gene calls are TRBV14 and TRBJ2-1; D might be TRBD1 (5 bases). Per germline, CDR1 SGHDN and CDR2 FVKESK. The CDR3 is 15 residues long. V lost 2 bases to trimming and J lost 2 bases, with 10 bases between them. CDR3 DNA sequence: TGTGCCAGCAGCCAATCAGGGAAGCCCTACAATGAGCAGTTCTTC. This gives the protein CASSQSGKPYNEQFF.

Comments on this clonotype: One junction end disagrees with the germline gene, perhaps due to a read error. The V and J genes are TRBV12-3 or TRBV12-4 and TRBJ2-5, with 12 bases aligning to TRBD2. The CDR3 covers 16 residues. CDR3 loop: CAGSPGLAGPQETQYF. The CDR3 bases are TGTGCCGGCAGCCCAGGACTAGCGGGACCTCAAGAGACCCAGTACTTC.

This clonotype has more than one count but fewer than ten. This chain links TRBV12-3 or TRBV12-4 with TRBJ2-2, with TRBD1 identical over 11 bases. The CDR3 is 15 residues long. V lost 3 bases to trimming and J lost 6 bases; unmatched junction nucleotides: 3. In DNA, the CDR3 is TGTGCCAGCAGTTTCCGGACAGGGGGCGCCGGGGAGCTGTTTTTT. As protein: CASSFRTGGAGELFF.

This clonotype appeared a few times. The chain is built from TRBV13 and TRBJ2-1; perhaps TRBD2 as D (6 bases). V was cut by 5 bases and J by 10 bases, with 12 bases left in between. Looked up from germline, CDR1 is PRHDT and CDR2 is FYEKMQ (reference sequence). The CDR3 runs to 12 residues. CDR3 in amino acids: CASSPGLSEQFF. The CDR3 DNA reads as TGTGCCAGCAGCCCGGGACTGAGCGAGCAGTTCTTC.

As concerns this clonotype: Its ends do not fully match the called genes, so a read error is possible. The V gene is TRBV6-5, the J gene TRBJ2-1; TRBD1 might be the D (5 bases). The CDR3 contains 15 residues. The germline V gene has CDR1 MNHEY and CDR2 SVGAGI. The chain's CDR3 is CASTPRADLTGEQSF. The CDR3 coding sequence is TGTGCCAGCACCCCCAGGGCTGACCTCACGGGTGAGCAGTCCTTC.

This clonotype has more than one count but fewer than ten. V is TRBV19 and J is TRBJ2-1; TRBD2 matches 10 bases. Losses at the gene ends were 4 bases for V and 3 bases for J; bases not matched to a gene: 3. This CDR3 has 15 residues. Germline V lookup: CDR1 LNHDA, CDR2 SQIVND (reference sequence). CDR3 sequence reads: CASSTSGGYYNEQFF. CDR3 bases: TGTGCCAGTAGTACTAGCGGGGGATACTACAATGAGCAGTTCTTC.

This clonotype was recorded many times. The chain is built from TRBV5-1 and TRBJ2-3; 10 nucleotides match TRBD2. CDR3 length equals 13 residues. Per germline, CDR1 SGHRS and CDR2 YFSETQ. J lost 5 bases, V lost 9 bases, and 6 bases had no gene match. The CDR3 DNA reads TGCGCCACTCGCGGGACTAGCGAAGATACGCAGTATTTT. Translation: CATRGTSEDTQYF.

The chain employs TRBV12-3 or TRBV12-4 and TRBJ2-1; D possibly corresponds to TRBD2 (7 bases). This CDR3 has 14 amino acids. Trimming cost V 4 bases and J 8 bases, with 15 bases left between them. This chain's CDR3 is CASSWRGLDDEQFF. DNA of the CDR3: TGTGCCAGCAGTTGGCGGGGGCTGGACGATGAGCAGTTCTTC.

This chain links TRBV12-3 or TRBV12-4 with TRBJ2-1; TRBD1 might be the D (5 bases). The CDR3 has 16 amino acids. Trimming shortened V by 5 bases and J by 0 bases, and 14 bases separated the two germline ends. As DNA, the CDR3 is TGTGCCAGCAGTCACACAGGAGTTAGCTCCTACAATGAGCAGTTCTTC. It yields the protein CASSHTGVSSYNEQFF.

This clonotype was found many times. The V and J genes are TRBV7-2 and TRBJ2-1, with 10 bases matching TRBD2. Germline lookup yields CDR1 SGHTA and CDR2 FQGNSA. The V segment lost 0 bases and the J segment 8 bases; nucleotides outside the gene matches: 7. The CDR3 runs to 16 residues. The CDR3 coding sequence is TGTGCCAGCAGCTTAGCCCCAGCGGGGGGGCTGGATGAGCAGTTCTTC. Translating it yields CASSLAPAGGLDEQFF.

This clonotype came up a few times. The chain joins TRBV5-6 to TRBJ1-3; D is undetermined. Germline CDR1 and CDR2: SGHDT and YYEEEE. V was shortened by 6 bases and J by 8 bases, with 12 bases between the two germline ends. The CDR3 totals 12 residues. The CDR3 loop is CASNVNVHTIYF. CDR3 in DNA: TGTGCCAGCAATGTAAATGTGCACACCATATATTTT.

This clonotype was found many times. The chain combines TRBV7-3 with TRBJ2-3; 7 nucleotides line up with TRBD2. The germline CDR1 and CDR2 sequences are SGHTA and FQGTGA. The CDR3 sequence is 12 residues long. The DNA of the CDR3 is TGTGCGGGCGGGAGTACCACAGATACGCAGTATTTT. Translated, it gives CAGGSTTDTQYF.

A word on this clonotype: A much more abundant neighbour one base away suggests this may be a read error. The chain employs TRBV9 and TRBJ2-3; D not resolved. Germline CDR1 reads SGDLS; CDR2 reads YYNGEE. V dropped 10 bases and J dropped 0 bases, with 6 bases sitting between them. The CDR3 totals 11 residues. In DNA form, the CDR3 reads TGTGCCGGCGGTAGCACAGATACGCAGTATTTT. Translation: CAGGSTDTQYF.

In its sample, this clonotype was seen once. This could be a read error, since a much larger clone is one nucleotide away. The chain has TRBV9 and TRBJ1-5, with D tentatively TRBD1 (6 bases). The CDR3 extends over 18 amino acids. Germline V gene lookup returns CDR1 SGDLS and CDR2 YYNGEE. CDR3 DNA sequence: TGTGCCAGCAGCGTAAGTGGGGGGTCGGGGGCCTCACCGGAGCCCCGGCATTTT. Translation gives CASSVSGGSGASPEPRHF.

This clonotype was seen repeatedly, ten times or more. A read error may produce the germline difference seen at one junction end. The chain has TRBV5-6 and TRBJ1-1; 8 bases are a match to TRBD1. CDR1 SGHDT and CDR2 YYEEEE come from the germline V gene. The CDR3 sequence is 14 residues long. CDR3 in amino acids: CASSQGAGSTEAFF. CDR3 nucleotide sequence: TGCGCCAGCAGCCAGGGGGCCGGGAGCACTGAAGCTTTCTTT.

In regard to this clonotype: A much more abundant neighbour one base away suggests this may be a read error. This sequence joins TRBV6-5 and TRBJ2-7; possible D gene TRBD1, 6 bases. CDR3 length: 13 amino acids. Germline values: CDR1 MNHEY, CDR2 SVGAGI. V was pared by 5 bases and J by 6 bases, with 14 bases between. CDR3 nucleotide sequence: TGTGCCAGCAGTAGGATGGCAGGGGTCGAGCAGTACTTC. Translation gives CASSRMAGVEQYF.